These 32 T cell receptor beta chains originate from one sample sequenced in a study of early T cells in non-severe SARS-CoV-2 infection. TCRdb re-analysed the 5' RACE reads in MiXCR, keeping a single row per CDR3 protein. The sample contains under 85,000 distinct CDR3 sequences, roughly 10% of which appear only once. This material consisted of whole blood, taken at baseline. The receptors stem from an adult who was a healthcare worker with PCR-confirmed SARS-CoV-2 infection or an uninfected control (not recorded which).

The rearrangement joins TRBV4-1 to TRBJ2-1; 11 bases fit TRBD2. Per the germline V gene, CDR1 is MGHRA and CDR2 is YSYEKL. The J segment lost 9 bases and the V segment lost 4 bases, leaving 5 bases of the junction unmatched. The CDR3 runs to 14 residues. CDR3 coding DNA: TGCGCCAGCAGCCTACTAGCGGGGGTTAGTGAGCAGTTCTTC. The encoded protein is CASSLLAGVSEQFF.

There are a few counts of this clonotype. The rearrangement joins TRBV7-9 to TRBJ2-7; 8 nucleotides align to TRBD1. With 2 bases clipped from V and 3 bases from J, the junction kept 3 bases outside the gene matches. Per germline, CDR1 SEHNR and CDR2 FQNEAQ (reference sequence). The CDR3 has 14 residues. The CDR3, as DNA: TGTGCCAGCAGCTTACACACAGGGGGCTACGAGCAGTACTTC. Encoded protein: CASSLHTGGYEQYF.

This clonotype was found a few times. V usage is TRBV10-3 and J usage is TRBJ2-1, with TRBD2 identical over 7 bases. This CDR3 has 15 residues. V lost 3 bases and J lost 5; bases outside the gene matches: 7. Germline assignment: CDR1 ENHRY and CDR2 SYGVKD. The chain's CDR3 is CAISDAVAGDNEQFF. The DNA of the CDR3 is TGTGCCATCAGTGATGCCGTCGCGGGGGACAATGAGCAGTTCTTC.

This clonotype was seen only a few times. The chain is built from TRBV20-1 and TRBJ2-2; 7 bases align to TRBD1. With V trimmed by 4 bases and J by 1 base, 6 bases remained unmatched. Germline assignment: CDR1 DFQATT and CDR2 SNEGSKA (reference sequence). The CDR3 loop spans 15 amino acids. DNA of the CDR3: TGCAGTGCTATCTCCGGGACAGAGAACACCGGGGAGCTGTTTTTT. Amino acid sequence: CSAISGTENTGELFF.

In this sample, this clonotype turned up a few times. V and J are TRBV29-1 and TRBJ2-7; 7 bases match TRBD2. The ends lost 3 bases at V and 0 bases at J; junction bases unmatched: 5. In germline, CDR1 is SQVTM, CDR2 ANQGSEA. This CDR3 has 14 amino acids. DNA of the CDR3: TGCAGCGTTGACCTGGGCGGGAGCTCCTACGAGCAGTACTTC. This translates into CSVDLGGSSYEQYF.

The chain's CDR3 is CASSPDSLNYGYTF. The CDR3 region has the DNA TGTGCCAGCTCACCGGACAGCCTTAACTATGGCTACACCTTC. The chain combines TRBV18 with TRBJ1-2; D is perhaps TRBD1 (6 bases). Between the trimmed V and J ends, which lost 3 bases and 1 base, there was a span of 9 bases. CDR3 length equals 14 residues. Germline loops: CDR1 KGHSH, CDR2 LQKENI.

The chain links TRBV20-1 to TRBJ1-2; 7 nucleotides agree with TRBD1. With 0 bases clipped from V and 4 bases from J, the junction kept 5 bases outside the gene matches. Germline CDR1 reads DFQATT; CDR2 reads SNEGSKA (reference sequence). The CDR3 runs to 14 residues. The CDR3, as DNA: TGCAGTGCTAGAGACCAGGGACAGCTCTATGGCTACACCTTC. It specifies CSARDQGQLYGYTF.

This clonotype has just a few counts. The gene calls are TRBV6-5 and TRBJ2-1, with 9 bases lining up with TRBD2. Trimming took 3 bases from V and 6 from J; bases not matched to a gene: 3. The CDR3 is 14 residues long. CDR1 and CDR2 (germline): MNHEY, SVGAGI. CDR3 region: CASSYWRGGNEQFF. CDR3 bases: TGTGCCAGCAGTTATTGGCGGGGGGGCAATGAGCAGTTCTTC.

This clonotype was recorded a few times. V is TRBV19 and J is TRBJ2-7, with 8 bases lining up with TRBD1. In germline, CDR1 is LNHDA, CDR2 SQIVND (reference sequence). V lost 7 bases to trimming and J lost 1 base; unmatched junction nucleotides: 6. The CDR3 is made up of 14 amino acids. For the CDR3, the DNA is TGTGCCAGTACTATGACAGGGGCATCCTACGAGCAGTACTTC. This gives the protein CASTMTGASYEQYF.

This clonotype was seen repeatedly, ten times or more. This rearrangement joins TRBV7-8 to TRBJ2-1; no clear D. The CDR3 loop spans 14 amino acids. Per the germline V gene, CDR1 is SGHVS and CDR2 is FQNEAQ. The ends were cut back, 2 bases at V and 9 bases at J, with 14 bases in the middle. In DNA form, the CDR3 reads TGTGCCAGCAGCTTATCGCCACGCGACGGTGAGCAGTTCTTC. Residues: CASSLSPRDGEQFF.

The chain combines TRBV10-3 with TRBJ2-1; a weak D match, TRBD2 (5 bases). The V end was cut by 5 bases, the J end by 5 bases, with 7 bases between. Germline V gives CDR1 ENHRY, CDR2 SYGVKD. This CDR3 contains 12 residues. Here the CDR3 reads CAISKADNEQFF. DNA for the CDR3: TGTGCCATCAGTAAAGCGGACAATGAGCAGTTCTTC.

This clonotype showed up just a few times. The rearrangement uses TRBV28 and TRBJ1-5; 9 positions match TRBD1. CDR1 is MDHEN and CDR2 is SYDVKM in the germline V gene. The CDR3 has 13 amino acids. J was trimmed by 7 bases and V by 5 bases; bases with no gene match: 3. CDR3: CASSGTGIQPQHF. CDR3 DNA sequence: TGTGCCAGCAGTGGGACAGGGATACAGCCCCAGCATTTT. Filled out from reference TRBV28 and TRBJ1-5, the complete variable domain reads DVKVTQSSRYLVKRTGEKVFLECVQDMDHENMFWYRQDPGLGLRLIYFSYDVKMKEKGDIPEGYSVSREKKERFSLILESASTNQTSMYLCASSGTGIQPQHFGDGTRLSIL.

The chain couples TRBV6-2 or TRBV6-3 to TRBJ1-1, with 9 bases aligning to TRBD1. CDR3 length equals 13 residues. V lost 8 bases, J lost 4 bases, and 5 bases stayed unmatched. The germline gives CDR1 MNHEY, CDR2 SVGEGT. The CDR3 sequence is CASGQGFVTEAFF. The CDR3 nucleotides are TGTGCCAGCGGACAGGGGTTTGTCACTGAAGCTTTCTTT.

V is TRBV7-2 and J is TRBJ2-2; D is uncertain. Trimming cost V 2 bases and J 1 base, with 11 bases left between them. CDR3 length: 16 residues. CDR1 and CDR2 (germline): SGHTA, FQGNSA. In nucleotides, the CDR3 is TGTGCCAGCAGCTTAATGAGAACCAAGAACACCGGGGAGCTGTTTTTT. Translating gives CASSLMRTKNTGELFF.

This clonotype was seen a few times. The V gene is TRBV20-1, the J gene TRBJ2-5; TRBD1 is a possible D gene (5 bases). The CDR3 loop spans 14 amino acids. Germline-derived CDR1 and CDR2 are DFQATT and SNEGSKA (reference sequence). With 0 bases removed from V and 4 bases from J, the gap between germline ends came to 12 bases. CDR3 sequence: CSARDLQGLETQYF. The CDR3 nucleotides read TGCAGTGCTAGAGATCTTCAGGGTTTAGAGACCCAGTACTTC.

The rearrangement uses TRBV7-2 and TRBJ1-5; no firm D call. Germline V CDR1 and CDR2: SGHTA, FQGNSA. V was cut by 7 bases and J by 7 bases, with 20 bases left in between. There are 15 residues in the CDR3. The CDR3: CASTPSRVGGQPQHF. The CDR3 DNA follows: TGTGCCAGCACCCCTTCACGGGTCGGCGGACAGCCCCAGCATTTT.

The genes are TRBV9 and TRBJ2-1; TRBD2 matches at 13 bases. With 3 bases clipped from V and 4 bases from J, the junction kept 4 bases outside the gene matches. Germline CDR1 reads SGDLS; CDR2 reads YYNGEE. This CDR3 is 16 amino acids long. This chain's CDR3 is CASSAGLAGSYNEQFF. CDR3 in DNA: TGTGCCAGCAGCGCGGGACTAGCGGGGTCGTACAATGAGCAGTTCTTC.

The rearrangement joins TRBV24-1 to TRBJ2-1, with D unresolved. The V end lost 7 bases, the J end lost 7 bases, and 7 bases lay between the germline ends. The CDR3 is 11 amino acids. Looked up from germline, CDR1 is KGHDR and CDR2 is SFDVKD. In DNA, the CDR3 is TGTGCCACCAGCAGGACGAATGAGCAGTTCTTC. As protein: CATSRTNEQFF.

The genes are TRBV6-5 and TRBJ2-7; D gene unclear. Trimming took off 2 bases at V and 3 bases at J, with 11 bases between the two ends. This CDR3 has 14 residues. The germline V gene has CDR1 MNHEY and CDR2 SVGAGI. DNA of the CDR3: TGTGCCAGCAGTTACACGAAGGTGAACTACGAGCAGTACTTC. It is translated as CASSYTKVNYEQYF.

The rearrangement links TRBV11-2 to TRBJ2-7; TRBD1 agrees at 7 bases. This CDR3 has 15 amino acids. CDR1 is SGHAT and CDR2 is FQNNGV in the germline V gene. The V and J ends lost 4 bases and 1 base, in that order; junction bases with no gene match: 7. CDR3 in amino acids: CASSSIRDSSYEQYF. The CDR3, as DNA: TGTGCCAGCAGCTCCATCCGGGACAGTTCCTACGAGCAGTACTTC.

This clonotype has more than one count but fewer than ten. The chain carries TRBV4-2 and TRBJ2-3, with 8 bases fitting TRBD1. V gave up 4 bases and J gave up 4 bases; unmatched junction bases: 7. CDR3 length: 15 amino acids. Germline V gene lookup returns CDR1 LGHNA and CDR2 YNFKEQ. CDR3 coding DNA: TGTGCCAGCAGCCGCCAGGGGGCAGAGGCAGATACGCAGTATTTT. This encodes CASSRQGAEADTQYF.

This chain joins TRBV29-1 and TRBJ2-2; D ambiguous. Germline V CDR1 and CDR2: SQVTM, ANQGSEA. Trimming removed 8 bases from V and 6 bases from J, with 10 bases in between. There are 11 residues in the CDR3. Here the CDR3 reads CSFRVAGELFF. The DNA of the CDR3 is TGCAGCTTTCGGGTCGCCGGGGAGCTGTTTTTT.

The V and J genes are TRBV20-1 and TRBJ1-1; no definite D call. This CDR3 comprises 10 residues. The germline CDR1 and CDR2 sequences are DFQATT and SNEGSKA (reference sequence). The V and J ends lost 7 bases and 1 base respectively, with 4 bases between them. Written as DNA, the CDR3 is TGCAGTGTAGGGAACACTGAAGCTTTCTTT. Its translation is CSVGNTEAFF.

This clonotype was picked up a small number of times. This sequence joins TRBV25-1 and TRBJ2-5, with D perhaps TRBD2 (7 bases). The CDR3 spans 14 residues. Germline V lookup: CDR1 MGHDK, CDR2 SYGVNS. V was pared by 10 bases and J by 2 bases, with 17 bases between. This CDR3 reads CATGGRSIQETQYF. CDR3 nucleotide sequence: TGTGCCACCGGGGGGCGGTCGATACAAGAGACCCAGTACTTC.

The rearrangement links TRBV29-1 to TRBJ2-7; D possibly uses TRBD1 or TRBD2 (5 bases each). The V gene lost 3 bases and the J gene lost 7 bases, with 19 bases spanning the gap. The length of the CDR3 is 14 residues. The germline gives CDR1 SQVTM, CDR2 ANQGSEA. CDR3 protein: CSVEEPGPTGEQYF. CDR3 nucleotides: TGCAGCGTTGAGGAACCGGGACCCACGGGGGAGCAGTACTTC.

The chain links TRBV29-1 to TRBJ2-3, with 10 bases that match TRBD2. V was clipped by 4 bases and J by 7 bases; unmatched bases: 11. Germline loops: CDR1 SQVTM, CDR2 ANQGSEA. The CDR3 length is 15 residues. The CDR3 is CSVVLASGSGNTQYF. In DNA form, the CDR3 reads TGCAGCGTTGTGTTGGCTAGCGGGAGCGGGAATACGCAGTATTTT.

This chain links TRBV20-1 with TRBJ2-5; D perhaps matches TRBD2 (6 bases). The V gene's germline CDR1 is DFQATT and CDR2 SNEGSKA (reference sequence). V was pared by 4 bases and J by 6 bases, with 15 bases between. CDR3 length equals 13 residues. CDR3 sequence (DNA): TGCAGTGCTACCCCCTTAGCGGCTAAGACCCAGTACTTC. Translating gives CSATPLAAKTQYF.

In its sample, this clonotype was seen a few times. This chain links TRBV7-8 with TRBJ2-7; D perhaps matches TRBD2 (5 bases). Germline V lookup: CDR1 SGHVS, CDR2 FQNEAQ. Trimming stripped 5 bases from V and 1 base from J, with 9 bases between. The CDR3 totals 13 residues. The DNA of the CDR3 is TGTGCCAGCAGCCGCCCGGGGTCCTACGAGCAGTACTTC. It specifies CASSRPGSYEQYF. The full variable domain, completed using reference TRBV7-8 and TRBJ2-7, is GAGVSQSPRYKVAKRGQDVALRCDPISGHVSLFWYQQALGQGPEFLTYFQNEAQLDKSGLPSDRFFAERPEGSVSTLKIQRTQQEDSAVYLCASSRPGSYEQYFGPGTRLTVT.

This clonotype has only a few counts. The chain recombines TRBV6-6 with TRBJ1-1; the D is unclear. V lost 2 bases and J lost 2, with 6 bases in between. The CDR3 runs to 13 residues. The germline V gene encodes CDR1 MNHNY and CDR2 SVGAGI (reference sequence). This chain's CDR3 is CASSYNRNTEAFF. CDR3 DNA: TGTGCCAGCAGTTACAACCGTAACACTGAAGCTTTCTTT.

This chain connects TRBV20-1 to TRBJ2-7, with a tentative D call TRBD2 (6 bases). The CDR3 extends over 14 amino acids. The V gene's germline CDR1 is DFQATT and CDR2 SNEGSKA (reference sequence). V was cut by 4 bases and J by 4 bases, with 17 bases left in between. The CDR3 loop is CSAKLAEAEYEQYF. CDR3 DNA: TGCAGTGCTAAGTTAGCGGAAGCAGAATACGAGCAGTACTTC.

This clonotype was recorded a few times. The rearrangement links TRBV9 to TRBJ1-3; 8 bases line up with TRBD1. Germline V gives CDR1 SGDLS, CDR2 YYNGEE. The CDR3 sequence is 16 residues long. After removal of 3 bases from V and 3 bases from J, the junction contained 8 bases not matched to a gene. DNA of the CDR3: TGTGCCAGCAGCGCCGGACAGGGCTTGGGTGGAAACACCATATATTTT. Protein sequence: CASSAGQGLGGNTIYF.

The sample holds a few counts of this clonotype. The chain carries TRBV5-1 and TRBJ2-6, with D unresolved. V shed 6 bases and J shed 2 bases, with 6 bases lying between them. The CDR3 is 13 amino acids. Germline values: CDR1 SGHRS, CDR2 YFSETQ. The DNA for the CDR3 is TGCGCCAGCACCCCCCCTGGGGCCAACGTCCTGACTTTC. Protein product: CASTPPGANVLTF.